The entry below gives a single T cell receptor (beta chain) sequence along with its context. The antigen is not known. Assay: immunoSEQ multiplex PCR; the TCRdb copy retains only in-frame clones and omits some. The profile shows around 75,000 clones, more than 75% of them singletons. Germline V gene lookup returns CDR1 SQVTM and CDR2 ANQGSEA. The V gene end was trimmed by 1 base and the J gene end by 5 bases; junction bases not matched to a gene: 6. The CDR3 covers 14 residues. This specimen comes from a study of T cell responses to AZD1222 COVID-19 vaccine. Across the study: Second doses were pooled across both intervals (about 4 or about 12 weeks).

Study-wide results and limits: Vaccine-related CD4 TCRs covered spike, predominating at 160-218 and 743-854. Donors skewed white British and female; clonal diversity was possibly underestimated.

The V and J genes are TRBV29-1 and TRBJ2-5, with TRBD1 identical over 8 bases. The material was peripheral blood, obtained on day 0 of AZD1222 vaccination. This receptor was taken from an adult in good health. The chain's CDR3 is CSVEVPGGLETQYF. The CDR3 DNA reads as TGCAGCGTTGAAGTGCCAGGGGGCCTCGAGACCCAGTACTTC.